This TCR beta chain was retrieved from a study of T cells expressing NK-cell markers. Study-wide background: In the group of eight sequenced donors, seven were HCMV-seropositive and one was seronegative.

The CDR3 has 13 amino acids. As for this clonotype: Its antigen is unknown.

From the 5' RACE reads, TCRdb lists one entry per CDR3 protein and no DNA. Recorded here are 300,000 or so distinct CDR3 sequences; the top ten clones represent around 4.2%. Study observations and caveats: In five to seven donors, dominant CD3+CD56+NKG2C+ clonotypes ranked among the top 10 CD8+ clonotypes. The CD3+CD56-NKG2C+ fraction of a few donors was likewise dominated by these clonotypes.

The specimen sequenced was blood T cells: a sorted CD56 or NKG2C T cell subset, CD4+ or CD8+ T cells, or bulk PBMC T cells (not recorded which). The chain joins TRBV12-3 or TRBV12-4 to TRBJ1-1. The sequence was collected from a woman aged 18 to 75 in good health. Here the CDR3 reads CASSLAPNTEAFF.